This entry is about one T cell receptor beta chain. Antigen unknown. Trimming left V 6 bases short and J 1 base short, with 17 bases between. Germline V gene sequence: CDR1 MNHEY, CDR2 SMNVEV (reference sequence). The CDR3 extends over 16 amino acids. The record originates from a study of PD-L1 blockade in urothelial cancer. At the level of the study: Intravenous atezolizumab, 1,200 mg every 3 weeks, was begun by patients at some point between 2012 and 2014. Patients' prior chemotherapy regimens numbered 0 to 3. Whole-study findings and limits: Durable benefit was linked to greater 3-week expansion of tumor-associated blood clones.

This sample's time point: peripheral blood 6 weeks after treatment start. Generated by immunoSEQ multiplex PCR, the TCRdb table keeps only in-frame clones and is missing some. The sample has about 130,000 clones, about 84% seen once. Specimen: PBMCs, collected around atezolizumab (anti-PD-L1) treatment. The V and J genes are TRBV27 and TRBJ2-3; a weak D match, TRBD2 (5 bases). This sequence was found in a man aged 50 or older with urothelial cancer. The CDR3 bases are TGTGCCAGCAGCGTTAATAGCGTGTTGGGCACAGATACGCAGTATTTT. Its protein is CASSVNSVLGTDTQYF.